The sequence of this T cell receptor (beta chain) was determined in a study of CD8+CD57+ T cells in acquired aplastic anemia. Overall study context: Sorted CD4+ and CD8+ cells yielded DNA averaging approximately 3 ug.

Patients sequenced had flow cytometry evidence of CD8+CD57+ cell expansion. CDR3 length equals 15 residues. Germline CDR1 KGHDR, CDR2 SFDVKD. V lost 5 bases and J lost 2, with 11 bases in between. The TCR beta profiling, which covered VDJ combination and CDR3 sequence, was carried out using genomic DNA as the template. TCRdb called the reads again in MiXCR, with one record for every CDR3 protein. Among 260,000 or so distinct CDR3 sequences listed, roughly 82% were seen once. The J gene is TRBJ2-2, the V gene TRBV24-1; the D gene is possibly TRBD1 (5 bases). The sequencing sample was made of sorted CD4+, CD8+, or CD8+CD57+ T cells (not recorded which) from PBMCs. This clonotype was obtained from a human donor with aplastic anemia. CDR3 in DNA: TGTGCCACCAGTGGGGGCGCTATAAACACCGGGGAGCTGTTTTTT. Its protein is CATSGGAINTGELFF.